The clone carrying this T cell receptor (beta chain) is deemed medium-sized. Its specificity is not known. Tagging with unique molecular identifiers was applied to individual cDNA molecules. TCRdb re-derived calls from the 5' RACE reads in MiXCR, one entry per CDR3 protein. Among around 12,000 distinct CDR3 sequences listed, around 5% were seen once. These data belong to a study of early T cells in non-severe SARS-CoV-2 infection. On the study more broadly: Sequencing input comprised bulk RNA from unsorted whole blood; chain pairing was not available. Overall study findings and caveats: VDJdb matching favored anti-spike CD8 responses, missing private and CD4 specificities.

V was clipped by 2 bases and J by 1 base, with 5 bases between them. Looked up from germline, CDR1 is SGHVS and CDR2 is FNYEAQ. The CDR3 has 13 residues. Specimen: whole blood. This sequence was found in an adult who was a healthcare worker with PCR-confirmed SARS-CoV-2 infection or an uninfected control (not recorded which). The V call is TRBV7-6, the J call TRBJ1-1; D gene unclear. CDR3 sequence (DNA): TGTGCCAGCAGCTTACGGGGGAACACTGAAGCTTTCTTT. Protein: CASSLRGNTEAFF.